This T cell receptor beta chain was captured by sequencing in a study of OX40 agonist ivuxolimab in advanced cancers. Samples of blood were obtained at baseline, on cycle 4 day 1, and on cycle 7 day 1. V lost 2 bases to trimming and J lost 6 bases; unmatched junction nucleotides: 12. CDR3 size: 16 residues. Germline CDR1 and CDR2: MDHEN and SYDVKM. Method: immunoSEQ multiplex PCR; TCRdb's copy keeps in-frame clones and lacks some. The sample lists under 75,000 clones; over 90% were seen once. The chain recombines TRBV28 with TRBJ2-7; TRBD1 matches at 8 bases. This TCR derives from an adult with an advanced solid tumor such as melanoma, head and neck, liver or kidney cancer. This sample comprised CD4+ or CD8+ T cells sorted from blood, obtained in a trial of the OX40 agonist ivuxolimab. DNA of the CDR3: TGTGCCAGCAGTTTAGGAGGACAGGGCCCCCCCAGCGAGCAGTACTTC. This gives the protein CASSLGGQGPPSEQYF.